This T cell receptor (beta chain) was sequenced in a study of tumour-infiltrating T cells in Burkitt lymphoma. The method was immunoSEQ multiplex PCR; TCRdb's version includes in-frame clones alone and lacks a portion of them. The sample holds roughly 690 clones, approximately 85% seen once. Trimming stripped 1 base from V and 0 bases from J, with 9 bases between. Germline loops: CDR1 SNHLY, CDR2 FYNNEI. CDR3 length equals 16 residues. The chain couples TRBV2 to TRBJ2-2, with a weak D call TRBD2 (5 bases). Sample: tumor tissue. The receptor comes from a human donor with Burkitt lymphoma. The CDR3 DNA reads TGTGCCAGCAGTGAAGTGTCGGGAACGAACACCGGGGAGCTGTTTTTT. It specifies CASSEVSGTNTGELFF.